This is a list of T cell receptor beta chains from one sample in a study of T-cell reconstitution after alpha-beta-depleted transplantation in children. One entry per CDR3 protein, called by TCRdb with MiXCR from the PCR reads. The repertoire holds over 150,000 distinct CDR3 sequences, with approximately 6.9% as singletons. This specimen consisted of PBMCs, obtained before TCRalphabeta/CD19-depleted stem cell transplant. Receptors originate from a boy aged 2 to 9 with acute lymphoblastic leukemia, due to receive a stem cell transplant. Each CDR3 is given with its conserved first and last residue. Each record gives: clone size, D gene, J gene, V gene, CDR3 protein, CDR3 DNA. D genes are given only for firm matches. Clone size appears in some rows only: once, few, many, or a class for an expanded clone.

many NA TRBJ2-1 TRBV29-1 CSVEDYNNEQFF TGCAGCGTTGAAGATTATAACAATGAGCAGTTCTTC
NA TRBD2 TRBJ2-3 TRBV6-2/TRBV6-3 CASSYETGTSGGSSTDTQYF TGTGCCAGCAGTTACGAAACCGGGACTAGCGGGGGTTCCAGCACAGATACGCAGTATTTT
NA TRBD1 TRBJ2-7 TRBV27 CASRGAGTGAYEQYF TGTGCCAGCAGAGGAGCTGGGACAGGGGCCTACGAGCAGTACTTC
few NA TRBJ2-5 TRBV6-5 CASSYQGPQETQYF TGTGCCAGCAGTTACCAGGGTCCCCAAGAGACCCAGTACTTC
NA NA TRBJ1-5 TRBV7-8 CASSLRRGGQPQHF TGTGCCAGCAGCTTGAGGAGGGGTGGGCAGCCCCAGCATTTT
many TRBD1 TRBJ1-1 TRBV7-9 CASSLATGGEEKNAFF TGTGCCAGCAGCCTCGCGACAGGGGGCGAGGAGAAGAACGCTTTCTTT
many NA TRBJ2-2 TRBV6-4 CASSEVGGTGELFF TGTGCCAGCAGTGAAGTAGGCGGCACCGGGGAGCTGTTTTTT
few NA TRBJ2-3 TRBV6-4 CASSGGRSTDTQYF TGTGCCAGCAGTGGGGGTCGAAGCACAGATACGCAGTATTTT
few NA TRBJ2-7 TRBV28 CASRPDRAGYEQYF TGTGCCAGCAGGCCAGACAGGGCGGGGTACGAGCAGTACTTC
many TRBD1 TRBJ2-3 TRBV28 CASSLRDSPSTDTQYF TGTGCCAGCAGTTTACGGGACAGTCCTAGCACAGATACGCAGTATTTT
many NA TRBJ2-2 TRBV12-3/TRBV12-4 CASSFRETGELFF TGTGCCAGCAGTTTCCGGGAAACCGGGGAGCTGTTTTTT
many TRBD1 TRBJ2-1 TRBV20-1 CSASDRDRGHNEQFF TGCAGTGCTAGCGACCGGGACAGGGGGCACAATGAGCAGTTCTTC
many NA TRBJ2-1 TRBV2 CASNERDRGMNEQFF TGTGCCAGCAACGAACGGGACCGAGGAATGAATGAGCAGTTCTTC
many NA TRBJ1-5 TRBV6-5 CASSYSRDSNQPQHF TGTGCCAGCAGTTACTCGCGGGACAGCAATCAGCCCCAGCATTTT
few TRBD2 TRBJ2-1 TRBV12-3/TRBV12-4 CASSPLAGGLLGQFF TGTGCCAGCAGCCCACTAGCGGGGGGGCTGCTTGGGCAGTTCTTC
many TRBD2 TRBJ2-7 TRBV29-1 CSVDGLAGGAYEQYF TGCAGCGTTGATGGTCTAGCGGGAGGGGCGTACGAGCAGTACTTC
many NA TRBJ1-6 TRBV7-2 CASSWNREGNSPLHF TGTGCCAGCAGCTGGAACAGGGAAGGGAATTCACCCCTCCACTTT
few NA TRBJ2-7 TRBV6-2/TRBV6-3 CASSPDSLLNEQYF TGTGCCAGCTCCCCTGACAGCCTCCTAAACGAGCAGTACTTC
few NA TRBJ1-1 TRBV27 CASGGSSTEAFF TGTGCCAGCGGGGGGAGTTCCACTGAAGCTTTCTTT
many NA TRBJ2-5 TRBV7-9 CASSLVFSETQYF TGTGCCAGCAGCTTAGTCTTTTCAGAGACCCAGTACTTC
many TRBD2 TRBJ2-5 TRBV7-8 CASRPRSGTRGRETQYF TGTGCCAGCAGACCCAGATCCGGGACTAGGGGTCGCGAGACCCAGTACTTC
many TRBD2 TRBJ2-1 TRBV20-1 CRASGIRNEQFF TGCAGAGCAAGCGGGATCCGCAATGAGCAGTTCTTC
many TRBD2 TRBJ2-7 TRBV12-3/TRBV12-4 CASSPTWPSGSYEQYF TGTGCCAGCAGTCCAACCTGGCCTAGCGGGAGTTACGAGCAGTACTTC
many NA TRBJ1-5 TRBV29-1 CSVGDRNQPQHF TGCAGCGTTGGGGACCGCAATCAGCCCCAGCATTTT
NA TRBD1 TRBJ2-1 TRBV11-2 CASSFTQGAKLTRADNEQFF TGTGCCAGCAGCTTCACACAGGGGGCGAAGCTCACACGGGCAGACAATGAGCAGTTCTTC
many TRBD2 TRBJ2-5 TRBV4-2 CASSRGLAGGQETQYF TGTGCCAGCAGCCGCGGACTAGCGGGGGGCCAAGAGACCCAGTACTTC
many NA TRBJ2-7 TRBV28 CASTGGQAYEQYF TGTGCCAGCACCGGGGGGCAGGCCTACGAGCAGTACTTC
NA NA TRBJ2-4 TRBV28 CASTWGGGVAKNIQYF TGTGCCAGCACCTGGGGTGGGGGTGTAGCCAAAAACATTCAGTACTTC
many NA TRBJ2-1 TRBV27 CASSLGEDEQFF TGTGCCAGCAGTTTAGGAGAGGATGAGCAGTTCTTC
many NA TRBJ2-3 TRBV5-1 CASSFRRERSTDTQYF TGCGCCAGCAGCTTTCGTCGGGAGAGGAGCACAGATACGCAGTATTTT
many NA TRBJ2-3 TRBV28 CASSLGESSTDTQYF TGTGCCAGCAGTTTAGGCGAGAGTAGCACAGATACGCAGTATTTT
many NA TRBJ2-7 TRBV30 CACYPGDTAYEQYF TGTGCCTGCTATCCTGGGGACACTGCCTACGAGCAGTACTTC
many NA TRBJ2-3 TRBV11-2 CASSPDSIMDTQYF TGTGCCAGCAGCCCGGACAGCATTATGGATACGCAGTATTTT
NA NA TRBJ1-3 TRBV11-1 CASSLFEGHGNTIYF TGTGCCAGCAGCTTATTTGAGGGTCATGGAAACACCATATATTTT
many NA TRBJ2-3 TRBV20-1 CSARAPREPGDTQYF TGCAGTGCTAGAGCACCGAGAGAACCCGGAGATACGCAGTATTTT
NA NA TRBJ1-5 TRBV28 CASNLEVSNQPQHF TGTGCCAGCAACCTCGAGGTTAGCAATCAGCCCCAGCATTTT
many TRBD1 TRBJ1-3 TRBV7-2 CASSSQTGTGNTIYF TGTGCCAGCAGCTCACAGACAGGGACGGGAAACACCATATATTTT
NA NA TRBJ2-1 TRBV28 CASSSARGYSYNEQFF TGTGCCAGCAGTTCCGCCCGGGGGTATTCCTACAATGAGCAGTTCTTC
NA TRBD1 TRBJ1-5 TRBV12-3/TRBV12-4 CASSKGARQPQHF TGTGCCAGCAGCAAGGGGGCCAGGCAGCCCCAGCATTTT
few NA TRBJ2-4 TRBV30 CAWGPGTLAKNIQYF TGTGCCTGGGGTCCCGGGACACTAGCCAAAAACATTCAGTACTTC
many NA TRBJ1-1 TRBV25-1 CASSKGGGTYTEAFF TGTGCCAGCAGTAAGGGGGGAGGAACTTACACTGAAGCTTTCTTT